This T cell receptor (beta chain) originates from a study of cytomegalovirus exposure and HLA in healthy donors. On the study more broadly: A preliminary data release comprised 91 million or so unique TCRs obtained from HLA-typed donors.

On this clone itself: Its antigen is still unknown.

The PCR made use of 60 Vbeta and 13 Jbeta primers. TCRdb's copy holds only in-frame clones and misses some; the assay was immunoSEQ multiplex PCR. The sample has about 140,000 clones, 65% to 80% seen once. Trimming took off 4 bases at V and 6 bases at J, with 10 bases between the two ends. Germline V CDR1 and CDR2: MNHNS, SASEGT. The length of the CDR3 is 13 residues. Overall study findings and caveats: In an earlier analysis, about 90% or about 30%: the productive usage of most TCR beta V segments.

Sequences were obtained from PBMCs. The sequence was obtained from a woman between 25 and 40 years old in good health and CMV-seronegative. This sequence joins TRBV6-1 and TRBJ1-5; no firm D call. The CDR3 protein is CASSGLHVQPQHF. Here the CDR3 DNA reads TGTGCCAGCAGTGGACTACATGTTCAGCCCCAGCATTTT.